This T cell receptor (beta chain) comes out of a study of T cells after yellow fever vaccination. Study in general: For low cell numbers, libraries were made with SMART-Seq v4 Ultra Low Input. Overall study findings and caveats: Most clones from primary vaccination were detected again post-booster (almost 98% CD4, around 90% CD8).

Germline loops: CDR1 MNHEY, CDR2 SMNVEV (reference sequence). The V gene end was trimmed by 2 bases and the J gene end by 5 bases; junction bases not matched to a gene: 6. The CDR3 sequence is 16 residues long. This clonotype has more than one count but fewer than ten. Its antigen is still unknown. Researchers made TCR cDNA using 5'RACE template switching, and this step added a universal primer site and UMIs. TCRdb reprocessed the 5' RACE reads with MiXCR, giving one entry per CDR3 protein. Of 200,000 to 300,000 distinct CDR3 sequences in the sample, approximately 12% were seen once. The sequencing used CD4+ T cells sorted from PBMCs, collected 45 days after the yellow fever booster vaccination. The receptor was isolated from a young man who received the YFV17D yellow fever vaccine. The J gene is TRBJ2-5, the V gene TRBV27; TRBD2 aligns across 12 bases. The CDR3 region is CASSLGASGRAETQYF. CDR3 sequence (DNA): TGTGCCAGCAGTTTAGGGGCTAGCGGGAGGGCCGAGACCCAGTACTTC.